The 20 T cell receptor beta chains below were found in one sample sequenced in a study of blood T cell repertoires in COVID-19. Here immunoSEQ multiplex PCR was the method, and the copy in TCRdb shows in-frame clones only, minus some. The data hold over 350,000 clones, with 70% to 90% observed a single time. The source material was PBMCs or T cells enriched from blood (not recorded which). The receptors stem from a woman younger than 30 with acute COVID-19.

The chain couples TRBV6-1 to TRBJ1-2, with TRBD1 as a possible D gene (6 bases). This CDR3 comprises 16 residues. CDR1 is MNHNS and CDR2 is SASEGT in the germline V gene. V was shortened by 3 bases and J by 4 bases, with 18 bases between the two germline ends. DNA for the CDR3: TGTGCCAGCAGTGATATCGTCCCGGGACAACTCTATGGCTACACCTTC. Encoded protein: CASSDIVPGQLYGYTF.

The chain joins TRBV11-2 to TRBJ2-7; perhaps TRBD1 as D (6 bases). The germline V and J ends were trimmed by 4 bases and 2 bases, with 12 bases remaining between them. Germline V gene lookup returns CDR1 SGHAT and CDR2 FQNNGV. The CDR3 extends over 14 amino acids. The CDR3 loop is CASSSRQDTYEQYF. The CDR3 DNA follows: TGTGCCAGCAGCTCCCGACAGGACACCTACGAGCAGTACTTC.

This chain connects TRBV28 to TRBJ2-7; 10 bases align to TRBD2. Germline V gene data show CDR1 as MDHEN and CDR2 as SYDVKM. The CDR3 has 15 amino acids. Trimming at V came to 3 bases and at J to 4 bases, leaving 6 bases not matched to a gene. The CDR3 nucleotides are TGTGCCAGCAGTTTGGAGCGGACTAGCGGATACGAGCAGTACTTC. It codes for CASSLERTSGYEQYF.

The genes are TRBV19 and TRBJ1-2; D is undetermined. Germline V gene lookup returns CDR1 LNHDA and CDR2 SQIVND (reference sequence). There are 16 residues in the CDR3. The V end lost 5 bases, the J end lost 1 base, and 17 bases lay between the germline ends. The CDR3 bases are TGTGCCAGTAGTCCTCCCGTAGCCCTAGATAACTATGGCTACACCTTC. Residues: CASSPPVALDNYGYTF.

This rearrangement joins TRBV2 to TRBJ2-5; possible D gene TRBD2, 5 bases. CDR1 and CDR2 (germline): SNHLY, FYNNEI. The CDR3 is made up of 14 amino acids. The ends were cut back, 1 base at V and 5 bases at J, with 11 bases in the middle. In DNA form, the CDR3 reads TGTGCCAGCAGTGAAGTCCGGGATGTTGAGACCCAGTACTTC. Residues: CASSEVRDVETQYF.

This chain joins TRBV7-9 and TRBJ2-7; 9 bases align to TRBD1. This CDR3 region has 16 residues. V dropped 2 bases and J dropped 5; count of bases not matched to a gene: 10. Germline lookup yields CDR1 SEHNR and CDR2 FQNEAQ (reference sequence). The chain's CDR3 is CASSLFRDREPHEQYF. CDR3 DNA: TGTGCCAGCAGCTTATTTCGGGACAGGGAACCCCACGAGCAGTACTTC.

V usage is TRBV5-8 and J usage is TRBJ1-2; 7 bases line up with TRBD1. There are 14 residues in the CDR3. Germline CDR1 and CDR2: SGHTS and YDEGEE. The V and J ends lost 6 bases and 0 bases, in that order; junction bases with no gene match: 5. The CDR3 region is CASKGTETNYGYTF. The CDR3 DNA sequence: TGTGCCAGCAAAGGGACAGAGACTAACTATGGCTACACCTTC.

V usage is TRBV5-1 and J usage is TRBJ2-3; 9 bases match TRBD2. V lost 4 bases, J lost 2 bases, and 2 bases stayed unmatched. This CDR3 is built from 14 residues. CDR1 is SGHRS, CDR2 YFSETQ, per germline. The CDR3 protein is CASSLAGFTDTQYF. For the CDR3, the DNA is TGCGCCAGCAGCCTAGCGGGGTTCACAGATACGCAGTATTTT.

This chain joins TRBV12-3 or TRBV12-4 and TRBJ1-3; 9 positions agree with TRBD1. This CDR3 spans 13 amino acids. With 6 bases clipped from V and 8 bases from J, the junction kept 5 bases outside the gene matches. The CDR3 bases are TGTGCCAGCAGAACGGGACAGGGAGACACCATATATTTT. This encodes CASRTGQGDTIYF.

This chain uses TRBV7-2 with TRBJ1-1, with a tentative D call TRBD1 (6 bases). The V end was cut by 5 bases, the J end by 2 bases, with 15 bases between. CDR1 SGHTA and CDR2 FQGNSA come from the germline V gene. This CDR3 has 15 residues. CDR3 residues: CASSRGRTVNTEAFF. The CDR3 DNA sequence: TGTGCCAGCAGCCGCGGAAGGACAGTAAACACTGAAGCTTTCTTT.

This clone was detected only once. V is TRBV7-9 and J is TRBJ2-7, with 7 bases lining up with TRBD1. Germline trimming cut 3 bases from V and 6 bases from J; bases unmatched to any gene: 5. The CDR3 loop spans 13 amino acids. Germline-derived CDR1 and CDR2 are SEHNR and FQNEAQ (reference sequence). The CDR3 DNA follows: TGTGCCAGCAGCTTGACAGGGAGTGGCGAGCAGTACTTC. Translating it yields CASSLTGSGEQYF.

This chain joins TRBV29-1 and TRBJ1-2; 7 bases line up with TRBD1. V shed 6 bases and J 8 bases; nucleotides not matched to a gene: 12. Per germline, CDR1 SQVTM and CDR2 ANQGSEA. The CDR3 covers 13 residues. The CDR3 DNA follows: TGCAGCGTCGCCCAACTAACAGGGGTGGGCTACACCTTC. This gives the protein CSVAQLTGVGYTF.

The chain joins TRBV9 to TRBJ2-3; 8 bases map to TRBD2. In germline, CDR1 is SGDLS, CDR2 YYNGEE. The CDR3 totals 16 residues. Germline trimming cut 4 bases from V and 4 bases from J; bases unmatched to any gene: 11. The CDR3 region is CASSLAGTRGADTQYF. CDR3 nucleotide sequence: TGTGCCAGCAGCTTGGCCGGGACTAGGGGGGCAGATACGCAGTATTTT. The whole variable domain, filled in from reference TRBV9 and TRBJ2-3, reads DSGVTQTPKHLITATGQRVTLRCSPRSGDLSVYWYQQSLDQGLQFLIQYYNGEERAKGNILERFSAQQFPDLHSELNLSSLELGDSALYFCASSLAGTRGADTQYFGPGTRLTVL.

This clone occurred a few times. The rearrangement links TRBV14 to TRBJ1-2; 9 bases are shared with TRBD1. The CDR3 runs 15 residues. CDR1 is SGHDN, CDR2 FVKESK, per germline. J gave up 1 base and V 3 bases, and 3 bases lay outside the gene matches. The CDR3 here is CASSQGQGFNYGYTF. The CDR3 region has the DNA TGTGCCAGCAGCCAGGGACAGGGATTTAACTATGGCTACACCTTC.

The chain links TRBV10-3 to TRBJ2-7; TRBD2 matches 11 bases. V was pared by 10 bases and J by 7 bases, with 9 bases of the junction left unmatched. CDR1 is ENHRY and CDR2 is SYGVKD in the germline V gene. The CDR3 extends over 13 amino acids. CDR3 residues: CASQIAGGREQYF. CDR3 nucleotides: TGTGCCAGCCAAATAGCGGGGGGGCGGGAGCAGTACTTC.

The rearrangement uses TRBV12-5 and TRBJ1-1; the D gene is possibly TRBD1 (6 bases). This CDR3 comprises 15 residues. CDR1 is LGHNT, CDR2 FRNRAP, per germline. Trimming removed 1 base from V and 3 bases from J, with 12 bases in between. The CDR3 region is CASGLGRGGDTEAFF. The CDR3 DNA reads TGTGCTAGTGGTTTGGGCAGGGGAGGGGACACTGAAGCTTTCTTT.

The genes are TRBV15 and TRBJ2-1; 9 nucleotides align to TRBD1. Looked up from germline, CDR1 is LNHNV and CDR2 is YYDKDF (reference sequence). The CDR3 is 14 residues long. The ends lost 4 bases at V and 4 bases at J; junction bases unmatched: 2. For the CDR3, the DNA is TGTGCCACCAGCAAGGGACAGGGTTACAATGAGCAGTTCTTC. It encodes CATSKGQGYNEQFF.

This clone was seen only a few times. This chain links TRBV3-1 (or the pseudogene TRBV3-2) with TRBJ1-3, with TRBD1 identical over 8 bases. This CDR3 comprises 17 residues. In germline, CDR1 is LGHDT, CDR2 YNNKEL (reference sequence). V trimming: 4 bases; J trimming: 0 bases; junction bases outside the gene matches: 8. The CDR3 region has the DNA TGTGCCAGCAGCCCGGCCGCAGGGGGCCTCTCTGGAAACACCATATATTTT. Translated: CASSPAAGGLSGNTIYF.

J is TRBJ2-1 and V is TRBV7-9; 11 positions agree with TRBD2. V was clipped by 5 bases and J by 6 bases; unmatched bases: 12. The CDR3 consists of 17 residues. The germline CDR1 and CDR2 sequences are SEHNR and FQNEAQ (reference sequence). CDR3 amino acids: CASSPIFGTSGSNEQFF. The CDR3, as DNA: TGTGCCAGCAGCCCTATATTTGGGACTAGCGGAAGCAATGAGCAGTTCTTC.

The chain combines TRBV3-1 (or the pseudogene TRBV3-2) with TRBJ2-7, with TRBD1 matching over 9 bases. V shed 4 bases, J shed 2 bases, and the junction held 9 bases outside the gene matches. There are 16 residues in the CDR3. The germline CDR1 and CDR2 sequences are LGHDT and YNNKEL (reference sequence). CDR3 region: CASSPFTGGTPYEQYF. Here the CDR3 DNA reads TGTGCCAGCAGCCCCTTCACAGGGGGCACCCCCTACGAGCAGTACTTC.